Following are 24 T cell receptor beta chains from one sample sequenced in a study of blood T cell repertoires in COVID-19. This table comes from immunoSEQ multiplex PCR, and its TCRdb copy is limited to in-frame clones, with some not included. The data hold some 180,000 clones, with about 70% observed a single time. Sequencing was carried out using peripheral blood. The receptors here all came from a woman aged 45-65 years with active or convalescent COVID-19.

The chain carries TRBV12-3 or TRBV12-4 and TRBJ1-1; D not resolved. V was shortened by 3 bases and J by 3 bases, with 8 bases between the two germline ends. The CDR3 is 13 amino acids. For the CDR3, the DNA is TGTGCCAGCAGTTTCGCGGACTACACTGAAGCTTTCTTT. Its protein product is CASSFADYTEAFF.

The chain employs TRBV7-9 and TRBJ2-7; tentative D call: TRBD1 (5 bases). The CDR3 length is 16 residues. V lost 5 bases and J lost 0, with 17 bases in between. Per germline, CDR1 SEHNR and CDR2 FQNEAQ (reference sequence). This CDR3 is CASSMRQSLSSYEQYF. DNA of the CDR3: TGTGCCAGCAGCATGCGACAGTCCTTGAGCTCCTACGAGCAGTACTTC.

Here the CDR3 DNA reads TGTGCCAGCTCACCACCGAATAGCGGGAGGACAGATACGCAGTATTTT. Protein product: CASSPPNSGRTDTQYF. This rearrangement joins TRBV18 to TRBJ2-3; the match to TRBD2 covers 10 bases. CDR1 and CDR2 (germline): KGHSH, LQKENI. Trimming cost V 0 bases and J 3 bases; bases outside gene matches: 3. This CDR3 region has 16 residues.

With respect to this clone: This sample also contains other DNA sequences that code for the same CDR3. This chain uses TRBV7-2 with TRBJ1-6; D is unclear. The CDR3 extends over 17 amino acids. CDR1 is SGHTA and CDR2 is FQGNSA in the germline V gene. V lost 4 bases and J 0 bases, leaving 13 bases between the germline ends. The CDR3 bases are TGTGCCAGCAGCTCCTTGGGCCCGAGCTCCTATAATTCACCCCTCCACTTT. Its protein product is CASSSLGPSSYNSPLHF. Drawing the rest from reference TRBV7-2 and TRBJ1-6, the complete variable domain is GAGVSQSPSNKVTEKGKDVELRCDPISGHTALYWYRQSLGQGLEFLIYFQGNSAPDKSGLPSDRFSAERTGGSVSTLTIQRTQQEDSAVYLCASSSLGPSSYNSPLHFGNGTRLTVT.

CDR3 loop: CASSLRTFTPLFNYGYTF. The CDR3 bases are TGTGCCAGCAGTTTGAGGACATTTACACCCCTATTTAACTATGGCTACACCTTC. The rearrangement links TRBV5-6 to TRBJ1-2; TRBD1 might be the D (5 bases). V was cut by 5 bases and J by 1 base, with 24 bases left in between. This CDR3 has 18 amino acids. Germline V gives CDR1 SGHDT, CDR2 YYEEEE.

The rearrangement joins TRBV4-1 to TRBJ2-1; the D gene is possibly TRBD1 (5 bases). The CDR3 extends over 16 amino acids. Germline values: CDR1 MGHRA, CDR2 YSYEKL. The V and J ends lost 6 bases and 0 bases respectively, with 15 bases between them. The CDR3 DNA reads as TGCGCCAGCAGGGCACAGGATTTGATCTCCTACAATGAGCAGTTCTTC. Translating it yields CASRAQDLISYNEQFF.

The V gene is TRBV10-3, the J gene TRBJ1-1; 8 bases fit TRBD1. V lost 6 bases, J lost 3 bases, and 12 bases stayed unmatched. This CDR3 comprises 16 residues. Germline V lookup: CDR1 ENHRY, CDR2 SYGVKD. The CDR3 spells CAIRRARTGMDTEAFF. The CDR3 DNA reads as TGTGCCATCAGGAGGGCCCGGACAGGGATGGACACTGAAGCTTTCTTT.

V is TRBV5-1 and J is TRBJ2-7, with 9 bases aligning to TRBD1. With V trimmed by 0 bases and J by 5 bases, 6 bases remained unmatched. CDR3 length equals 15 residues. CDR1 is SGHRS and CDR2 is YFSETQ in the germline V gene. CDR3 sequence (DNA): TGCGCCAGCAGCTTGGGAGGGACAGGGTTTGACGAGCAGTACTTC. Its translation: CASSLGGTGFDEQYF.

This clone is a singleton in its sample. This rearrangement joins TRBV4-3 to TRBJ2-5; perhaps TRBD1 as D (6 bases). From germline, CDR1 is LGHNA and CDR2 YSLEER. V was pared by 1 base and J by 2 bases, with 11 bases between. The CDR3 runs 15 residues. CDR3 region: CASSQGLTGQETQYF. The CDR3 DNA follows: TGCGCCAGCAGCCAAGGGCTGACAGGTCAAGAGACCCAGTACTTC.

The rearrangement uses TRBV19 and TRBJ1-2; 7 positions match TRBD1. The CDR3 runs to 16 residues. V was pared by 2 bases and J by 3 bases, with 9 bases of the junction left unmatched. Germline V gene sequence: CDR1 LNHDA, CDR2 SQIVND (reference sequence). For the CDR3, the DNA is TGTGCCAGTAGTATACTGGACAGGACAAACTACTATGGCTACACCTTC. This sequence encodes CASSILDRTNYYGYTF. The full variable domain, with the rest looked up from reference TRBV19 and TRBJ1-2, is DGGITQSPKYLFRKEGQNVTLSCEQNLNHDAMYWYRQDPGQGLRLIYYSQIVNDFQKGDIAEGYSVSREKKESFPLTVTSAQKNPTAFYLCASSILDRTNYYGYTFGSGTRLTVV.

This clone was counted only a few times. V usage is TRBV9 and J usage is TRBJ2-3; TRBD2 aligns across 9 bases. The CDR3 is 16 residues long. The V gene end was trimmed by 0 bases and the J gene end by 6 bases; junction bases not matched to a gene: 8. Germline V gene data show CDR1 as SGDLS and CDR2 as YYNGEE. CDR3 bases: TGTGCCAGCAGCGTAGATCCTAGCGGGAATCTGGATACGCAGTATTTT. Protein sequence: CASSVDPSGNLDTQYF.

V is TRBV6-1 and J is TRBJ2-3; 12 nucleotides line up with TRBD2. CDR1 is MNHNS, CDR2 SASEGT, per germline. The CDR3 consists of 15 residues. After removal of 3 bases from V and 5 bases from J, the junction contained 3 bases not matched to a gene. In nucleotides, the CDR3 is TGTGCCAGCAGTGATATACTAGCGGGAGGAGATACGCAGTATTTT. Protein: CASSDILAGGDTQYF.

The chain has TRBV29-1 and TRBJ1-1, with D possibly being TRBD1 (6 bases). The CDR3 loop spans 13 amino acids. With 3 bases removed from V and 2 bases from J, the gap between germline ends came to 10 bases. Germline lookup yields CDR1 SQVTM and CDR2 ANQGSEA. The CDR3 region is CSVDRGANTEAFF. The CDR3 coding sequence is TGCAGCGTTGACCGGGGGGCTAACACTGAAGCTTTCTTT.

Remarks on this clone: Other DNA sequences within the sample encode an identical CDR3. This chain joins TRBV3-1 (or the pseudogene TRBV3-2) and TRBJ1-1; tentatively, D is TRBD1 (6 bases). The CDR3 covers 11 residues. The V end was cut by 6 bases, the J end by 4 bases, with 6 bases between. The germline V gene has CDR1 LGHDT and CDR2 YNNKEL (reference sequence). The CDR3 sequence: CASRGGTEAFF. In nucleotides, the CDR3 is TGTGCCAGCAGAGGGGGCACTGAAGCTTTCTTT.

In its sample, this clone was seen once. V is TRBV11-2 and J is TRBJ2-1, with 8 bases lining up with TRBD2. The ends lost 5 bases at V and 4 bases at J; junction bases unmatched: 7. This CDR3 has 15 residues. Germline V gene lookup returns CDR1 SGHAT and CDR2 FQNNGV. The CDR3 DNA follows: TGTGCCAGCAGCAGGGGGGCGGGAGGTTACAATGAGCAGTTCTTC. It is translated as CASSRGAGGYNEQFF.

This chain joins TRBV7-2 and TRBJ1-5; D is possibly TRBD1 (5 bases). The CDR3 has 15 residues. Germline CDR1 SGHTA, CDR2 FQGNSA. Between the trimmed V and J ends, which lost 1 base and 4 bases, there was a span of 11 bases. CDR3 nucleotides: TGTGCCAGCAGCTTAGGTGGACACACGAATCAGCCCCAGCATTTT. Translation gives CASSLGGHTNQPQHF.

In its sample, this clone was seen a few times. The gene calls are TRBV2 and TRBJ1-2; D unresolved. V lost 1 base to trimming and J lost 5 bases, with 11 bases between them. CDR1 is SNHLY and CDR2 is FYNNEI in the germline V gene. This CDR3 has 14 residues. CDR3 loop: CASSEGVFQYGYTF. For the CDR3, the DNA is TGTGCCAGCAGTGAAGGTGTCTTTCAGTATGGCTACACCTTC.

The gene calls are TRBV30 and TRBJ1-4; D unclear. The V and J ends lost 1 base and 7 bases respectively, with 13 bases between them. CDR1 and CDR2 from the germline V gene are GTSNPN and SVGIG (reference sequence). The CDR3 contains 14 residues. The CDR3 nucleotides read TGTGCCTGGAGTGCCGAGGGCGTCCCTGAAAAACTGTTTTTT. Its protein is CAWSAEGVPEKLFF.

The chain joins TRBV3-1 (or the pseudogene TRBV3-2) to TRBJ1-4; D is perhaps TRBD1 (5 bases). This CDR3 contains 15 residues. Trimming stripped 0 bases from V and 7 bases from J, with 12 bases between. Germline loops: CDR1 LGHDT, CDR2 YNNKEL (reference sequence). CDR3 sequence: CASSQDARETEKLFF. The CDR3 DNA follows: TGTGCCAGCAGCCAAGATGCCAGGGAAACTGAAAAACTGTTTTTT.

The rearrangement joins TRBV30 to TRBJ2-2, with D possibly TRBD1 on 5 matching bases. The CDR3 is made up of 14 amino acids. With 8 bases removed from V and 3 bases from J, the gap between germline ends came to 16 bases. Germline-derived CDR1 and CDR2 are GTSNPN and SVGIG (reference sequence). The chain's CDR3 is CAGRRGYYTGELFF. The DNA for the CDR3 is TGTGCCGGCCGAAGGGGATACTACACCGGGGAGCTGTTTTTT.

This chain links TRBV4-1 with TRBJ1-6, with D maybe TRBD1 (5 bases). V was trimmed by 0 bases and J by 8 bases, leaving 11 bases between them. Germline V gene lookup returns CDR1 MGHRA and CDR2 YSYEKL. The CDR3 has 15 residues. CDR3 nucleotides: TGCGCCAGCAGCCAAGAGTCTTCGGGGGATTCACCCCTCCACTTT. Translation gives CASSQESSGDSPLHF.

The J gene is TRBJ1-1, the V gene TRBV7-2; 7 nucleotides align to TRBD1. From germline, CDR1 is SGHTA and CDR2 FQGNSA. CDR3 length: 15 residues. V trimming: 5 bases; J trimming: 10 bases; junction bases outside the gene matches: 16. The CDR3 sequence is CASSTRQGWFFGAFF. The DNA for the CDR3 is TGTGCCAGCAGCACCCGACAGGGTTGGTTTTTCGGAGCTTTCTTT. The whole variable domain, remainder taken from reference TRBV7-2 and TRBJ1-1, is GAGVSQSPSNKVTEKGKDVELRCDPISGHTALYWYRQSLGQGLEFLIYFQGNSAPDKSGLPSDRFSAERTGGSVSTLTIQRTQQEDSAVYLCASSTRQGWFFGAFFGQGTRLTVV.

The chain joins TRBV7-8 to TRBJ2-7; 10 bases match TRBD2. Trimming cost V 2 bases and J 6 bases; bases outside gene matches: 10. CDR1 SGHVS and CDR2 FQNEAQ come from the germline V gene. This CDR3 comprises 16 residues. The CDR3 spells CASSLWQGTSDPEQYF. For the CDR3, the DNA is TGTGCCAGCAGCTTATGGCAGGGGACTAGCGACCCCGAGCAGTACTTC.

The chain recombines TRBV3-1 (or the pseudogene TRBV3-2) with TRBJ2-7; 14 bases align to TRBD2. The germline CDR1 and CDR2 sequences are LGHDT and YNNKEL (reference sequence). The junction had 13 bases not matched to a gene; V was cut back by 3 bases and J by 6 bases. This CDR3 is 18 amino acids long. CDR3 region: CASSQGGWGTSGSLEQYF. DNA for the CDR3: TGTGCCAGCAGCCAGGGGGGATGGGGGACTAGCGGGAGTCTCGAGCAGTACTTC.